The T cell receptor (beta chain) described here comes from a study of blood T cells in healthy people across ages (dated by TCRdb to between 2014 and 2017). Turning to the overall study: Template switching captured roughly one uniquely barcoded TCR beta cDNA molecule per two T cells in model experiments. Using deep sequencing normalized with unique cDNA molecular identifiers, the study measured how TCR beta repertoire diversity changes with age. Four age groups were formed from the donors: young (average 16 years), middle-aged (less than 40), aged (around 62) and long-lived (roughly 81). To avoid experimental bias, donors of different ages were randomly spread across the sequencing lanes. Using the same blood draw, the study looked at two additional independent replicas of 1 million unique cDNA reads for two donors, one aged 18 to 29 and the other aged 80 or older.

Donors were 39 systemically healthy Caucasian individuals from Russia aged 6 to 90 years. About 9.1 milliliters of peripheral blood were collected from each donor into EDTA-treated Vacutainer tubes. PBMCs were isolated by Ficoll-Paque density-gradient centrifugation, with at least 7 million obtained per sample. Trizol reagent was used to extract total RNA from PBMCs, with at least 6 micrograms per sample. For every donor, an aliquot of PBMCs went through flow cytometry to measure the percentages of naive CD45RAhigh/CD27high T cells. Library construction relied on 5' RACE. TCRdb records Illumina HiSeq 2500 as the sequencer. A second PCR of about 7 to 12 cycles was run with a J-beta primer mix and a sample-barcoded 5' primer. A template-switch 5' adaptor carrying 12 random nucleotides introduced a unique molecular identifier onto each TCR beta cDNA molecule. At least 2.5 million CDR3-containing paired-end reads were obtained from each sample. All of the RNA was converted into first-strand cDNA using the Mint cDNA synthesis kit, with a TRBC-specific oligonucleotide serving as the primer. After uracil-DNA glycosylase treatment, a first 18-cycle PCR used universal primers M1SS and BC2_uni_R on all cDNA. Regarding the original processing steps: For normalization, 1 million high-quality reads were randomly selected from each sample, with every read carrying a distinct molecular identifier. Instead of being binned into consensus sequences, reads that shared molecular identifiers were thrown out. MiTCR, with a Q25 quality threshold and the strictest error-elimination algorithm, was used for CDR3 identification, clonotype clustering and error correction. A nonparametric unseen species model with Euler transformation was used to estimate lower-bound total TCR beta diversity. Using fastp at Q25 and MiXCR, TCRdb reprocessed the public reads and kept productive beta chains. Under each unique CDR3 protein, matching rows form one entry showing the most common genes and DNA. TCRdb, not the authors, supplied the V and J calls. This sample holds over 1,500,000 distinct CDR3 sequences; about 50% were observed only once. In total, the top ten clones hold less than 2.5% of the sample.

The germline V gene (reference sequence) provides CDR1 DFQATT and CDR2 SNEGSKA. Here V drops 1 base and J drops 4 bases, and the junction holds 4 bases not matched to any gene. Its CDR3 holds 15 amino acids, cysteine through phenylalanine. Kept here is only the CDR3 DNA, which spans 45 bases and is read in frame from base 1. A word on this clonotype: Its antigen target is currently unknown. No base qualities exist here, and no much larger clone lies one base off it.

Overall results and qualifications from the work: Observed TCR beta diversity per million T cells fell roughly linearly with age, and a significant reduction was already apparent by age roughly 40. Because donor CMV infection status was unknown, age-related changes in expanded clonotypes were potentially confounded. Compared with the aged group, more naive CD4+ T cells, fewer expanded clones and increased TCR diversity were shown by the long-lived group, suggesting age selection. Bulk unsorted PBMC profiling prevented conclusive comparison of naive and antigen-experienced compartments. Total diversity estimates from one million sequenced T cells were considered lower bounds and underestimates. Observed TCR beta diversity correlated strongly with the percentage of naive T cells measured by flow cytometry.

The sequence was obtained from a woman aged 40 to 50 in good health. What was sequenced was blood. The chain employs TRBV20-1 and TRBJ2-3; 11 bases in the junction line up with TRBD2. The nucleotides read TGCAGTGCTAGAGTTAGCGGGGGGGCCGCAGATACGCAGTATTTT. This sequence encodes CSARVSGGAADTQYF.